A single sample is the source of the 11 T cell receptor beta chains below, sequenced in a study of vaccination and CD4 T cells after COVID-19. Which antigens these TCRs recognize remains unknown. Regarding treatment: roughly 10-day PBMC culture with coronavirus spike peptide pools or control peptides (ViraFEST assay). CD4+ T cells that had been cultured provided DNA sequenced with the Oncomine TCR Beta short-read assay. MiXCR was run by TCRdb on the PCR reads, yielding one entry per CDR3 protein. The sample consists of 10,000 to 15,000 distinct CDR3 sequences, 45% to 50% of them appearing once. Sequenced material: cultured CD4+ T cells from blood, taken after SARS-CoV-2 vaccination. The receptors come from a human donor with COVID-19.

This clonotype was recorded a few times. The rearrangement uses TRBV7-9 and TRBJ2-7; D not resolved. This CDR3 spans 14 amino acids. Trimming shortened V by 4 bases and J by 1 base, and 11 bases separated the two germline ends. CDR1 is SEHNR, CDR2 FQNEAQ, per germline (reference sequence). The CDR3 here is CASSSLGPSYEQYF. CDR3 sequence (DNA): TGTGCCAGCAGCTCCCTCGGCCCTTCCTACGAGCAGTACTTC.

This clonotype has just a few counts. The CDR3 DNA sequence: TGTGCCAGCAGCGTAGTCGGGGGGCGCGTGGCTCAGCCCCAGCATTTT. This codes for CASSVVGGRVAQPQHF. The V call is TRBV7-8, the J call TRBJ1-5; maybe TRBD1 (6 bases). CDR1 and CDR2 from the germline V gene are SGHVS and FQNEAQ. Trimming took off 5 bases at V and 6 bases at J, with 20 bases between the two ends. The CDR3 sequence is 16 residues long.

The rearrangement links TRBV4-2 to TRBJ1-2, with TRBD1 matching over 7 bases. V was pared by 0 bases and J by 4 bases, with 8 bases of the junction left unmatched. From germline, CDR1 is LGHNA and CDR2 YNFKEQ. CDR3 length equals 16 residues. The CDR3 reads CASSQEPRDSPYGYTF. CDR3 bases: TGTGCCAGCAGCCAAGAGCCCCGGGACAGCCCCTATGGCTACACCTTC.

The chain couples TRBV12-3 or TRBV12-4 to TRBJ1-1; D is perhaps TRBD1 (5 bases). The CDR3 is made up of 13 amino acids. The V gene lost 3 bases and the J gene lost 6 bases, with 11 bases spanning the gap. Here the CDR3 DNA reads TGTGCCAGCAGTTTTGACAGCGCCGCTGAAGCTTTCTTT. Translated, it gives CASSFDSAAEAFF.

CDR3 sequence (DNA): TGTGCCAGCAGTAGAGGTGGGGGGAGAGAGACCCAGTACTTC. Protein product: CASSRGGGRETQYF. The rearrangement joins TRBV6-2 or TRBV6-3 to TRBJ2-5; D may be TRBD2 (6 bases). Trimming stripped 5 bases from V and 4 bases from J, with 14 bases between. The CDR3 is 14 amino acids. The germline V gene encodes CDR1 MNHEY and CDR2 SVGEGT.

The gene calls are TRBV4-3 and TRBJ2-5; TRBD2 agrees at 7 bases. Germline V CDR1 and CDR2: LGHNA, YSLEER. The trim removed 3 bases at V and 1 base at J, leaving 5 bases unmatched. CDR3 length: 15 residues. In nucleotides, the CDR3 is TGCGCCAGCAGCCATGGGGACTATGGCCAAGAGACCCAGTACTTC. Translated: CASSHGDYGQETQYF.

This chain's CDR3 is CASSKTGNTEAFF. The CDR3 coding sequence is TGCGCCAGCAGTAAAACAGGTAACACTGAAGCTTTCTTT. This chain links TRBV5-1 with TRBJ1-1, with D possibly matching TRBD1 (5 bases). Germline values: CDR1 SGHRS, CDR2 YFSETQ. The CDR3 totals 13 residues. The V end was cut by 5 bases, the J end by 2 bases, with 10 bases between. Full variable domain (rest looked up from reference TRBV5-1 and TRBJ1-1): KAGVTQTPRYLIKTRGQQVTLSCSPISGHRSVSWYQQTPGQGLQFLFEYFSETQRNKGNFPGRFSGRQFSNSRSEMNVSTLELGDSALYLCASSKTGNTEAFFGQGTRLTVV.

The J gene is TRBJ2-5, the V gene TRBV11-2; 7 bases are shared with TRBD2. The CDR3 contains 14 residues. Losses at the gene ends were 3 bases for V and 6 bases for J; bases not matched to a gene: 7. CDR1 is SGHAT and CDR2 is FQNNGV in the germline V gene. CDR3 amino acids: CASSFSGTKKTQYF. For the CDR3, the DNA is TGTGCCAGCAGCTTTAGTGGGACTAAAAAGACCCAGTACTTC.

This clonotype was seen a handful of times. The chain employs TRBV6-1 and TRBJ2-2; tentative D call: TRBD1 (5 bases). Germline V gene lookup returns CDR1 MNHNS and CDR2 SASEGT. The V and J ends lost 1 base and 2 bases respectively, with 8 bases between them. The CDR3 length is 15 residues. DNA for the CDR3: TGTGCCAGCAGTGAAGGGACACCAAACACCGGGGAGCTGTTTTTT. It is translated as CASSEGTPNTGELFF.

In regard to this clonotype: An end of the junction differs from the germline gene, which may be a read error. The CDR3 is CASGDTTSQPQHF. Here the CDR3 DNA reads TGTGCCAGCGGTGACACTACAAGTCAGCCCCAGCATTTT. This rearrangement joins TRBV2 to TRBJ1-5; the D is unclear. The CDR3 contains 13 residues. Germline V gene lookup returns CDR1 SNHLY and CDR2 FYNNEI.

This clonotype was detected only once. The rearrangement joins TRBV18 to TRBJ1-6; no clear D gene. The CDR3 totals 15 residues. Germline values: CDR1 KGHSH, CDR2 LQKENI. The V end was cut by 2 bases, the J end by 5 bases, with 10 bases between. Written as DNA, the CDR3 is TGTGCCAGCTCACCAGACGGACGGCATAATTCACCCCTCCACTTT. Translation: CASSPDGRHNSPLHF.